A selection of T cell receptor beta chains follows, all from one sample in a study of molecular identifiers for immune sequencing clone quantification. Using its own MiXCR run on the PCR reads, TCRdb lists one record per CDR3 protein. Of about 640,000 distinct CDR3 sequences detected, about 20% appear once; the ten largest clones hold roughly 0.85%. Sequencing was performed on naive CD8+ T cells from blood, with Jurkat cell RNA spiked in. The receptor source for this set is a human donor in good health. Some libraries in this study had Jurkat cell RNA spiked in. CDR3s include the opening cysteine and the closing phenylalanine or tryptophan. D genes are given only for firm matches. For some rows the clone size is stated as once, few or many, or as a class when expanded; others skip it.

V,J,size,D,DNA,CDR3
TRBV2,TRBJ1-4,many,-,TGTGCCAGCAGTGAATTTTCGGAAAAACTGTTTTTT,CASSEFSEKLFF
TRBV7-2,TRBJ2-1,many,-,TGTGCCAGCAGTCGGACTGGAACGTACAATGAGCAGTTCTTC,CASSRTGTYNEQFF
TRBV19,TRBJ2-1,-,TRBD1,TGTGCCAGTACCATGGGGAATGCAGGGGGCGTTGAGCAGTTCTTC,CASTMGNAGGVEQFF
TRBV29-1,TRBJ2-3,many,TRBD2,TGCAGTCCGTGGGGGGGGGATACGCAGTATTTT,CSPWGGDTQYF
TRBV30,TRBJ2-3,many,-,TGTGCCTGTCCCACAGCGACTAGCACAGATACGCAGTATTTT,CACPTATSTDTQYF
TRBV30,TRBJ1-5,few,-,TGTGCCTGGAGTGTACTAGGGGAGTTTCAGCCCCAGCATTTT,CAWSVLGEFQPQHF
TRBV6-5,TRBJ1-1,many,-,TGTGCCAGCAGCCCCAACCCCGCGGAAAACACTGAAGCTTTCTTT,CASSPNPAENTEAFF
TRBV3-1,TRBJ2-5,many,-,TGTGCCAGCAGCCAAATCCGGGGCAACCAAGAGACCCAGTACTTC,CASSQIRGNQETQYF
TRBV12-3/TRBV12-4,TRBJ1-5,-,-,TGTGCCAGCAGTTTGTACGAGGTCGGGTATGAGCCCCAGCATTTT,CASSLYEVGYEPQHF
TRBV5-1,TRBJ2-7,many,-,TGCGCCAGCAGCTCCCTCAATGCGGTCGAGCAGTACTTC,CASSSLNAVEQYF
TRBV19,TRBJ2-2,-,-,TGTGCCACCACCCCGGAGGGCACCGGGGAGCTGTTTTTT,CATTPEGTGELFF
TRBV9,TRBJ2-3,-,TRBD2,TGTGCCAGCAGCGTCGGGACCCTAGCGGGTACGCAGTATTTT,CASSVGTLAGTQYF
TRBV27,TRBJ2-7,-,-,TGTGCCAGCAGAATATCCGGGGCCGCGTCCTACGAGCAGTACTTC,CASRISGAASYEQYF
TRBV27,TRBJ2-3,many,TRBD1,TGTGCCAGCAGTTTGCAGGGGGCTGGTTTGACAGATACGCAGTATTTT,CASSLQGAGLTDTQYF
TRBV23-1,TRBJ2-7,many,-,TGCGCCAGCAGTCAAAAGGTTCCTTTGGCCTACGAGCAGTACTTC,CASSQKVPLAYEQYF
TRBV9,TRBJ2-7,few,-,TGTGCCAGCAGCACCCGTATTGAGTCCTACGAGCAGTACTTC,CASSTRIESYEQYF
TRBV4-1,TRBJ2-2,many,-,TGCGCCAGCAGCCAAGAAGGGGACACCGGGGAGCTGTTTTTT,CASSQEGDTGELFF
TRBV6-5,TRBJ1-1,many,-,TGTGCCAGCAGTTCTGGGTGGTACACTGAAGCTTTCTTT,CASSSGWYTEAFF
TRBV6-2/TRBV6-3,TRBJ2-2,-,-,TGTGCCAGCAGTATTTATCCCGAGGGTACCGGGGAGCTGTTTTTT,CASSIYPEGTGELFF
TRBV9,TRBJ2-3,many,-,TGTGCCAGCAGTTTAATTGGTGGGGCCACAGATACGCAGTATTTT,CASSLIGGATDTQYF
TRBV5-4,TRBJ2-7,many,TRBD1,TGTGCCAGCAGCTTGTTAGGGGACAGGGGCGACGAGCAGTACTTC,CASSLLGDRGDEQYF
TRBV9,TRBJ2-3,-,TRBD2,TGTGCCAGCAGCTTGGGACTAGCAACAATGGAGGGAGATACGCAGTATTTT,CASSLGLATMEGDTQYF
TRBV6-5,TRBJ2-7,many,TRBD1,TGTGCCAGCAGTTACTCAACAGGGGTAGTGAACTACGAGCAGTACTTC,CASSYSTGVVNYEQYF
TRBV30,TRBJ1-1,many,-,TGTGCCTGGGAATTGGAGGGCACTGAAGCTTTCTTT,CAWELEGTEAFF
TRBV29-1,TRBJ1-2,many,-,TGCAGCGCTACCGGAGGGACTTGGGGCTATGGCTACACCTTC,CSATGGTWGYGYTF
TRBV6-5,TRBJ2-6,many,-,TGTGCCAGCAGTTTAAGGGTTTTGAGATCTGGGGCCAACGTCCTGACTTTC,CASSLRVLRSGANVLTF
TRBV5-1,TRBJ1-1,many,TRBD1,TGCGCCAGCAGCTTGGAGGGGGCGATGAACACTGAAGCTTTCTTT,CASSLEGAMNTEAFF
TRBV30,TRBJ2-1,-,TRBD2,TGTGCCTGGAGCATAGCGGGAGCACCCTACAATGAGCAGTTCTTC,CAWSIAGAPYNEQFF
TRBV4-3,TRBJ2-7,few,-,TGCGCCAGCAGCCAAGATTTGTCCCCCCCCCCCTACGAGCAGTACTTC,CASSQDLSPPPYEQYF
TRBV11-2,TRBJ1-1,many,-,TGTGCCAGCAGCTTAGATGTGGGGGGTGAAGCTTTCTTT,CASSLDVGGEAFF
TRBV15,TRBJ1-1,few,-,TGTGCCACCAGCAGGCGGGGGGGTCGGACTGAAGCTTTCTTT,CATSRRGGRTEAFF
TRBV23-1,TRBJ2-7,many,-,TGCGCCAGCAGTCAATCAGGGCAGATCTACGAGCAGTACTTC,CASSQSGQIYEQYF
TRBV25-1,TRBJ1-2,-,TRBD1,TGTGCCAGCAGTCCATATACAGGGGGCCGAAACTATGGCTACACCTTC,CASSPYTGGRNYGYTF
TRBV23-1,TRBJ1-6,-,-,TGCACCAGCAGTCAGCTGGGAGTATTAGGCTGGAGCTCCTATAATTCACCCCTCCACTTT,CTSSQLGVLGWSSYNSPLHF
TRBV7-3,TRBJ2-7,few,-,TGTGCCAGCAGCTTAGAGCCAGGGCACGAGCAGTACTTC,CASSLEPGHEQYF
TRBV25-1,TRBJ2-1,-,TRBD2,TGTGCCAGCAGTGACTGGTCGGCGGGAGGTACCTACAATGAGCAGTTCTTC,CASSDWSAGGTYNEQFF
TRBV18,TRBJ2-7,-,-,TGTGCCAGCTCACCACAGGACAGTCCTTCCCCTATAAGCGAGCAGTACTTC,CASSPQDSPSPISEQYF
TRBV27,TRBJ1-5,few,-,TGTGCCAGCAGTCCCAACAGGGATCAGCCCCAGCATTTT,CASSPNRDQPQHF
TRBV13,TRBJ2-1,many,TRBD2,TGTGCCAGCAGCTTATGGACTAGCGGCCTCAATGAGCAGTTCTTC,CASSLWTSGLNEQFF